These T cell receptor beta chains were read from a single sample in a study of vaccination and CD4 T cells after COVID-19. Antigens of these TCRs are unknown. TCRdb reprocessed the PCR reads via MiXCR and lists one record per CDR3 protein. The sample records fewer than 20,000 distinct CDR3 sequences, 50% to 60% being singletons. The sample consisted of CD4+ T cells from blood, cultured in vitro. Receptor source: a human donor who had recovered from COVID-19. Each CDR3 is given with its conserved first and last residue. Each record gives: V gene, J gene, clone size, D gene, CDR3 DNA, CDR3 protein. A D gene is named only where the DNA matches it firmly. Expanded clones get a size class; other rows say once, few or many, or leave the size out.

>TRBV4-1|TRBJ2-1|-|TRBD2
TGCGCCAGCAGCCAAGCGGGTCTTAGCGGGAGGAATGAGCAGTTCTTC
CASSQAGLSGRNEQFF
>TRBV2|TRBJ1-2|-|-
TGTGCCAGCAGTCCCGGCGTTACTAACTATGGCTACACCTTC
CASSPGVTNYGYTF
>TRBV20-1|TRBJ1-6|-|-
TGCAGTGCTAGATCGCCCTATGGGACGGATAATTCACCCCTCCACTTT
CSARSPYGTDNSPLHF
>TRBV19|TRBJ1-2|-|-
TGTGCCAGTAGTAACCATGGAGACAGTAACTATGGCTACACCTTC
CASSNHGDSNYGYTF
>TRBV7-8|TRBJ2-3|few|-
TGTGCCAGCAGCCTTCTGGCGGGTTCTGATACGCAGTATTTT
CASSLLAGSDTQYF
>TRBV5-1|TRBJ1-5|-|-
TGCGCCAGCAGCTTGGGGCTCGGGACCGACCTTAAGTCCCAGCATTTT
CASSLGLGTDLKSQHF
>TRBV30|TRBJ1-2|-|-
TGTGCCTGGAGGCGGGACGGTACTAACTATGGCTACACCTTC
CAWRRDGTNYGYTF
>TRBV6-1|TRBJ2-2|-|TRBD1
TGTGCCAGCAGGGACAGGGGGCGCGGGGAGCTGTTTTTT
CASRDRGRGELFF
>TRBV7-6|TRBJ2-3|-|-
TGTGCCAGCAGCAACCGAGATACGCAGTATTTT
CASSNRDTQYF
>TRBV20-1|TRBJ2-7|-|TRBD1
TGCAGTGCCCCGGACAGGGGGCGTGTCGAGCAGTACTTC
CSAPDRGRVEQYF
>TRBV6-2/TRBV6-3|TRBJ2-1|-|TRBD2
TGTGCCAGCAGCAAGGTTAGCGGGAGGGGGAATGAGCAGTTCTTC
CASSKVSGRGNEQFF
>TRBV7-6|TRBJ1-6|few|-
TGTGCCAGCAGCTTAGGGACACCGAGCTCCTATAATTCACCCCTCCACTTT
CASSLGTPSSYNSPLHF
>TRBV20-1|TRBJ1-1|few|-
TGCAGTGCTAGAGGCGGGACTGAAGCTTTCTTT
CSARGGTEAFF
>TRBV20-1|TRBJ1-5|-|TRBD1
TGCAGTGCTACCCCGGGACAGGATGTCAATCAGCCCCAGCATTTT
CSATPGQDVNQPQHF
>TRBV7-8|TRBJ1-1|-|-
TGTGCCAGCAGCTCGGGGGCTCGGATCACTGAAGCTTTCTTT
CASSSGARITEAFF
>TRBV9|TRBJ1-1|-|-
TGTGCCAGCAGCGTAGGGCGGGGGGAAGCTTTCTTT
CASSVGRGEAFF
>TRBV20-1|TRBJ2-1|-|TRBD2
TGCAGTGCCCCGACTAGCGGGAGGGGATCCTACAATGAGCAGTTCTTC
CSAPTSGRGSYNEQFF
>TRBV7-2|TRBJ1-3|-|-
TGTGCCAGCAGCTTAGGGACCTCTGGAAACACCATATATTTT
CASSLGTSGNTIYF
>TRBV20-1|TRBJ1-6|few|-
TGCAGTGCTAGAGTAGGGCTCGACGGACCAAATTCACCCCTCCACTTT
CSARVGLDGPNSPLHF
>TRBV20-1|TRBJ2-1|-|TRBD2
TGCAGTGCGGCGGGAGGGGGTGAGCAGTTCTTC
CSAAGGGEQFF
>TRBV2|TRBJ1-4|-|-
TGTGCCAGCAGTGAAAAGAGGGGTAGGGAAAAACTGTTTTTT
CASSEKRGREKLFF
>TRBV24-1|TRBJ2-3|-|-
TGTGCCACCAGTGACCCCCCTAGCAGAGACACAGATACGCAGTATTTT
CATSDPPSRDTDTQYF
>TRBV2|TRBJ2-5|-|TRBD1
TGTGCCAGCAGTTCCTCCCGGGACAGGGGGATAGGAGAGACCCAGTACTTC
CASSSSRDRGIGETQYF